These 8 T cell receptor beta chains were sequenced from one sample in a study of T cell repertoires in ileal Crohn's disease. TCRdb's copy holds only in-frame clones and misses some; the assay was immunoSEQ multiplex PCR. The table shows about 11,000 clones, with more than 60% occurring only once. Time point in this sample: neoterminal ileum biopsy at postoperative endoscopy, about 6 months after surgery. Material for sequencing was ileal tissue. The receptors stem from an adult with Crohn's disease.

The chain recombines TRBV10-1 with TRBJ1-2; possibly TRBD1 for D (6 bases). Trimming removed 0 bases at V and 8 bases at J, with 10 bases between. CDR1 and CDR2 from the germline V gene are WNHNN and SYGVQD (reference sequence). This CDR3 spans 13 amino acids. DNA of the CDR3: TGCGCCAGCAGTGAGTCGGGCACAGGGGGCTACACCTTC. Residues: CASSESGTGGYTF.

In its sample, this clone was seen a few times. The chain employs TRBV7-9 and TRBJ2-3, with 8 bases aligning to TRBD1. The V gene end was trimmed by 1 base and the J gene end by 1 base; junction bases not matched to a gene: 4. Germline-derived CDR1 and CDR2 are SEHNR and FQNEAQ (reference sequence). The CDR3 is 16 amino acids. The CDR3 here is CASSLDLTGGTDTQYF. The DNA of the CDR3 is TGTGCCAGCAGCTTAGATTTGACAGGGGGCACAGATACGCAGTATTTT.

The sample holds one count of this clone. V gene TRBV6-1 combines with J gene TRBJ1-5; 7 bases agree with TRBD1. V was clipped by 7 bases and J by 4 bases; unmatched bases: 4. There are 13 residues in the CDR3. Germline V gene lookup returns CDR1 MNHNS and CDR2 SASEGT. The CDR3 region has the DNA TGTGCCAGCATGGAGACAGGGAATCAGCCCCAGCATTTT. Translating it yields CASMETGNQPQHF.

The V call is TRBV6-1, the J call TRBJ2-7, with 10 nucleotides matching TRBD1. Germline V gives CDR1 MNHNS, CDR2 SASEGT. V lost 1 base and J lost 0; bases outside the gene matches: 0. The CDR3 sequence is 15 residues long. The CDR3 region is CASSEGTGGSYEQYF. Written as DNA, the CDR3 is TGTGCCAGCAGTGAAGGGACAGGGGGCTCCTACGAGCAGTACTTC.

By share of the sample, this clone is medium-sized. The germline gene is not matched at one end of the junction; a read error may be the cause. The chain recombines TRBV5-6 with TRBJ2-7; TRBD2 agrees at 13 bases. The CDR3 runs to 17 residues. Germline V gene lookup returns CDR1 SGHDT and CDR2 YYEEEE. The CDR3 reads CASSLGLAGMSSYEQYF. The CDR3 DNA reads TGTGCCAGCAGTTTGGGACTAGCGGGGATGAGCTCCTACGAGCAGTACTTC.

The genes are TRBV5-1 and TRBJ1-2; TRBD1 agrees at 7 bases. The CDR3 runs 15 residues. Germline assignment: CDR1 SGHRS and CDR2 YFSETQ. V was pared by 2 bases and J by 9 bases, with 13 bases of the junction left unmatched. The CDR3 nucleotides are TGCGCCAGCAGCTTAGCGACAGGGTCCGCTTTGCGCTACACCTTC. Translating it yields CASSLATGSALRYTF.

Of note for this clone: This CDR3 is missing its conserved last phenylalanine or tryptophan, likely due to a read error. The chain uses TRBV6-4 and TRBJ2-3, with 9 bases aligning to TRBD1. CDR3 length: 15 residues. V trimming: 4 bases; J trimming: 2 bases; junction bases outside the gene matches: 4. The germline V gene encodes CDR1 MRHNA and CDR2 SNTAGT. CDR3 nucleotide sequence: TGTGCCAGCAGTGTAGGGACAGGGCCCACAGATACGCAGTATCTT. It translates to CASSVGTGPTDTQYL.

The chain carries TRBV7-2 and TRBJ1-2; TRBD1 is a possible D gene (6 bases). The germline gives CDR1 SGHTA, CDR2 FQGNSA. Trimming pared 4 bases from V and 4 bases from J, leaving 16 bases between. This CDR3 has 15 amino acids. CDR3 in amino acids: CASSSAQGTTYGYTF. The CDR3 nucleotides are TGTGCCAGCAGCTCAGCACAGGGAACTACCTATGGCTACACCTTC.